The rows below give T cell receptor beta chains drawn from one sample of a study of T-cell memory formation after mild COVID-19. MiXCR was run by TCRdb on the 5' RACE reads, yielding one entry per CDR3 protein. The sample shows 250,000 to 350,000 distinct CDR3 sequences, approximately 15% of them seen only once. Sequencing was carried out using PBMCs or a T cell subset sorted from them (not recorded which). Receptors were obtained from a young man who had mild COVID-19 (a few samples of this study predate the infection). Cell type and time point are not known. Each CDR3 is given with its conserved first and last residue. D genes are given only for firm matches. A row's size may be missing; if present it is once, few, many or a size class.

d_gene: .
v_gene: TRBV20-1
j_gene: TRBJ2-7
abundance: many
CDR3nt: TGCAGTGCTAGAATTCAGGCCGCCTACGAGCAGTACTTC
CDR3aa: CSARIQAAYEQYF

d_gene: .
v_gene: TRBV4-2
j_gene: TRBJ2-5
abundance: few
CDR3nt: TGTGCCAGCAGCCAAGCGGGACGGTTCCAAGAGACCCAGTACTTC
CDR3aa: CASSQAGRFQETQYF

d_gene: .
v_gene: TRBV11-2
j_gene: TRBJ1-4
abundance: .
CDR3nt: TGTGCCAGCAGCTTAGTTGCGGGGGCCGAAGAAAAACTGTTTTTT
CDR3aa: CASSLVAGAEEKLFF

d_gene: TRBD2
v_gene: TRBV6-1
j_gene: TRBJ2-5
abundance: few
CDR3nt: TGTGCCAGCTCGGAGAGCGGGGGGTCTCCTCGGACCCAGTACTTC
CDR3aa: CASSESGGSPRTQYF

d_gene: .
v_gene: TRBV12-3/TRBV12-4
j_gene: TRBJ2-2
abundance: few
CDR3nt: TGTGCCAGCAGTCCCAACCGCATTTACACCGGGGAGCTGTTTTTT
CDR3aa: CASSPNRIYTGELFF

d_gene: .
v_gene: TRBV7-2
j_gene: TRBJ1-5
abundance: few
CDR3nt: TGTGCCAGCAGCTTAGTACAGGGTGGTAATCAGCCCCAGCATTTT
CDR3aa: CASSLVQGGNQPQHF

d_gene: .
v_gene: TRBV25-1
j_gene: TRBJ2-1
abundance: few
CDR3nt: TGTGCCAGCAGTGACGCGAGCTCCTACAATGAGCAGTTCTTC
CDR3aa: CASSDASSYNEQFF

d_gene: .
v_gene: TRBV3-1
j_gene: TRBJ2-6
abundance: many
CDR3nt: TGTGCCAGCAGCCAAGATATGTCTGGGGCCAACGTCCTGACTTTC
CDR3aa: CASSQDMSGANVLTF

d_gene: .
v_gene: TRBV5-1
j_gene: TRBJ1-1
abundance: few
CDR3nt: TGCGCCAGCAGCTTTCACGGGGACACTGAAGCTTTCTTT
CDR3aa: CASSFHGDTEAFF

d_gene: .
v_gene: TRBV12-3/TRBV12-4
j_gene: TRBJ1-5
abundance: .
CDR3nt: TGTGCCAGCAGTTTCGCAGGGTTGAATCAGCCCCAGCATTTT
CDR3aa: CASSFAGLNQPQHF

d_gene: .
v_gene: TRBV12-3/TRBV12-4
j_gene: TRBJ2-3
abundance: many
CDR3nt: TGTGCCAGCAGTTTAGGTCCGGTAGATACGCAGTATTTT
CDR3aa: CASSLGPVDTQYF

d_gene: TRBD2
v_gene: TRBV7-2
j_gene: TRBJ2-1
abundance: many
CDR3nt: TGTGCCAGCAGCTCAAGCGGGGGGTTCTACAATGAGCAGTTCTTC
CDR3aa: CASSSSGGFYNEQFF

d_gene: TRBD1
v_gene: TRBV20-1
j_gene: TRBJ1-6
abundance: .
CDR3nt: TGCAGTGCTCGACGGACAGGGCAAAATTCACCCCTCCACTTT
CDR3aa: CSARRTGQNSPLHF

d_gene: .
v_gene: TRBV14
j_gene: TRBJ2-1
abundance: .
CDR3nt: TGTGCCAGCAGCCAAGGAGTGGGCCTTTACAATGAGCAGTTCTTC
CDR3aa: CASSQGVGLYNEQFF

d_gene: .
v_gene: TRBV27
j_gene: TRBJ2-1
abundance: .
CDR3nt: TGTGCCAGCGGCCAGGTTAAACTAAGCTCCTACAATGAGCAGTTCTTC
CDR3aa: CASGQVKLSSYNEQFF

d_gene: TRBD1
v_gene: TRBV24-1
j_gene: TRBJ2-1
abundance: .
CDR3nt: TGTGCCACCGACAGGGATAATGATCAGTTCTTC
CDR3aa: CATDRDNDQFF

d_gene: .
v_gene: TRBV18
j_gene: TRBJ1-5
abundance: few
CDR3nt: TGTGCCAGCTCACCTTCAAGGCAAGTCAATCAGCCCCAGCATTTT
CDR3aa: CASSPSRQVNQPQHF

d_gene: .
v_gene: TRBV5-1
j_gene: TRBJ1-2
abundance: .
CDR3nt: TGCGCCAGCAGCTTTACCCCCCAGCAGGGAGGAGGCTACACCTTC
CDR3aa: CASSFTPQQGGGYTF

d_gene: .
v_gene: TRBV10-3
j_gene: TRBJ1-2
abundance: few
CDR3nt: TGTGCCATCAGTGCGAGGGGTAAAGGCTATGGCTACACCTTC
CDR3aa: CAISARGKGYGYTF

d_gene: TRBD2
v_gene: TRBV7-9
j_gene: TRBJ2-3
abundance: few
CDR3nt: TGTGCCAGCAGCACCCGACTAGCGGGGGGGAGCACAGATACGCAGTATTTT
CDR3aa: CASSTRLAGGSTDTQYF

d_gene: TRBD2
v_gene: TRBV5-5
j_gene: TRBJ2-1
abundance: .
CDR3nt: TGTGCCAGCAGTCGCCGACAGGGTACTAGCGGGTACAATGAGCAGTTCTTC
CDR3aa: CASSRRQGTSGYNEQFF

d_gene: .
v_gene: TRBV6-5
j_gene: TRBJ2-1
abundance: .
CDR3nt: TGTGCCAGCAGTTACAGGGAGAGCTCCTACAATGAGCAGTTCTTC
CDR3aa: CASSYRESSYNEQFF

d_gene: .
v_gene: TRBV5-4
j_gene: TRBJ1-3
abundance: few
CDR3nt: TGTGCCAGCAGCTTGGAGGGAGCCTCTGGAAACACCATATATTTT
CDR3aa: CASSLEGASGNTIYF

d_gene: .
v_gene: TRBV12-3/TRBV12-4
j_gene: TRBJ1-3
abundance: few
CDR3nt: TGTGCCAGCAGCCCCCAAGTCTCTGGAAACACCATATATTTT
CDR3aa: CASSPQVSGNTIYF

d_gene: TRBD1
v_gene: TRBV7-9
j_gene: TRBJ2-5
abundance: .
CDR3nt: TGTGCCAGCAGCTTAGCGAGGCAGGGGGCGGTGGAGACCCAGTACTTC
CDR3aa: CASSLARQGAVETQYF

d_gene: .
v_gene: TRBV5-5
j_gene: TRBJ1-4
abundance: .
CDR3nt: TGTGCCACCTCCGGGCAGGCGAATGAAAAACTGTTTTTT
CDR3aa: CATSGQANEKLFF

d_gene: .
v_gene: TRBV15
j_gene: TRBJ1-4
abundance: .
CDR3nt: TGTGCCACCAGCAGAGCAGGTACTAATGAAAAACTGTTTTTT
CDR3aa: CATSRAGTNEKLFF

d_gene: TRBD1
v_gene: TRBV14
j_gene: TRBJ1-1
abundance: .
CDR3nt: TGTGCCAGCAGGGAACAGGGGATGAACACTGAAGCTTTCTTT
CDR3aa: CASREQGMNTEAFF

d_gene: .
v_gene: TRBV6-2/TRBV6-3
j_gene: TRBJ2-5
abundance: many
CDR3nt: TGTGCCAGCAGTTACTCGAGGACCAGTAAGACCCAGTACTTC
CDR3aa: CASSYSRTSKTQYF

d_gene: .
v_gene: TRBV4-3
j_gene: TRBJ2-4
abundance: .
CDR3nt: TGCGCCAGCAGCCAAGATTCGGGCCCCCCGGGGAACATTCAGTACTTC
CDR3aa: CASSQDSGPPGNIQYF

d_gene: .
v_gene: TRBV20-1
j_gene: TRBJ2-1
abundance: few
CDR3nt: TGCAGTGCTAGAGAGGCTAGCTCCTACAATGAGCAGTTCTTC
CDR3aa: CSAREASSYNEQFF

d_gene: .
v_gene: TRBV11-2
j_gene: TRBJ2-3
abundance: .
CDR3nt: TGTGCCAGCAGCTTACTCTCCGGGCTAAGCACAGATACGCAGTATTTT
CDR3aa: CASSLLSGLSTDTQYF

d_gene: .
v_gene: TRBV6-5
j_gene: TRBJ2-2
abundance: .
CDR3nt: TGTGCCAGCAGCCCATCTCGTTGGGGGAACACCGGGGAGCTGTTTTTT
CDR3aa: CASSPSRWGNTGELFF

d_gene: .
v_gene: TRBV5-1
j_gene: TRBJ2-1
abundance: .
CDR3nt: TGCGCCAGCCAGGGGGACTTATCAGGGGTCCATGAGCAGTTCTTC
CDR3aa: CASQGDLSGVHEQFF

d_gene: .
v_gene: TRBV5-1
j_gene: TRBJ1-2
abundance: few
CDR3nt: TGCGCCAGCAGTCGTTGGGGGTACTATGGCTACACCTTC
CDR3aa: CASSRWGYYGYTF

d_gene: TRBD1
v_gene: TRBV7-9
j_gene: TRBJ1-5
abundance: .
CDR3nt: TGTGCCAGCAGCAAGACAGGGGATAGCAATCAGCCCCAGCATTTT
CDR3aa: CASSKTGDSNQPQHF

d_gene: .
v_gene: TRBV7-3
j_gene: TRBJ1-1
abundance: many
CDR3nt: TGTGCCAGCAGCTTGAGGAGAAACACTGAAGCTTTCTTT
CDR3aa: CASSLRRNTEAFF

d_gene: .
v_gene: TRBV5-1
j_gene: TRBJ1-1
abundance: .
CDR3nt: TGCGCCAGCGGCGCAGGACAGTCCCTGGGGGACACTGAAGCTTTCTTT
CDR3aa: CASGAGQSLGDTEAFF

d_gene: .
v_gene: TRBV5-1
j_gene: TRBJ2-3
abundance: few
CDR3nt: TGCGCCAGCAGCTTGGATACGATCGGAGATACGCAGTATTTT
CDR3aa: CASSLDTIGDTQYF

d_gene: .
v_gene: TRBV29-1
j_gene: TRBJ2-2
abundance: .
CDR3nt: TGCAGCGTCCGGGACACGGCGAGGGAGCTGTTTTTT
CDR3aa: CSVRDTARELFF

d_gene: TRBD2
v_gene: TRBV7-9
j_gene: TRBJ2-3
abundance: many
CDR3nt: TGTGCCAGCAGCCTACCGCAGGGACTAGCGGGGGCTAGCACAGATACGCAGTATTTT
CDR3aa: CASSLPQGLAGASTDTQYF

d_gene: TRBD2
v_gene: TRBV3-1
j_gene: TRBJ2-1
abundance: few
CDR3nt: TGTGCCAGCAGCCTCCTAGCGGGGGAACACAATGAGCAGTTCTTC
CDR3aa: CASSLLAGEHNEQFF

d_gene: .
v_gene: TRBV19
j_gene: TRBJ2-3
abundance: few
CDR3nt: TGTGCCAGTAGTATTTTACGGATTTCAGATACGCAGTATTTT
CDR3aa: CASSILRISDTQYF